The rows below give T cell receptor beta chains drawn from one sample of a study of cytomegalovirus exposure and HLA in healthy donors. TCRdb keeps only in-frame clones here, not all; method: immunoSEQ multiplex PCR. Among about 85,000 clones, nearly 80% were seen once, and the ten largest hold around 23%. Material: PBMCs. Source of these receptors: a woman between 50 and 59 years old in good health and CMV-seropositive. Both conserved end residues are part of each CDR3. The order of the fields is clone size, J gene, V gene, CDR3 length, D gene, CDR3 protein, CDR3 DNA. A D gene is named only where the DNA matches it firmly. Only some rows state a clone size, as once, few, many or a class for expanded clones.

size: NA
J: TRBJ2-5
V: TRBV30
length: 12
D: NA
CDR3: CAWHKNQETQYF
DNA: TGTGCCTGGCACAAAAACCAAGAGACCCAGTACTTC

size: NA
J: TRBJ1-6
V: TRBV19
length: 17
D: NA
CDR3: CASSNSLGGIGYSPLHF
DNA: TGTGCCAGTAGTAACAGCCTAGGGGGTATAGGTTATTCACCCCTCCACTTT

size: NA
J: TRBJ1-4
V: TRBV6-1
length: 15
D: NA
CDR3: CASSIPQITNEKLFF
DNA: TGTGCCAGCAGCATACCCCAGATAACTAATGAAAAACTGTTTTTT

size: NA
J: TRBJ2-1
V: TRBV9
length: 17
D: TRBD2
CDR3: CASSVVGGTRSYNEQFF
DNA: TGTGCCAGCAGCGTAGTAGGAGGGACTAGGTCCTACAATGAGCAGTTCTTC

size: NA
J: TRBJ2-2
V: TRBV28
length: 14
D: TRBD1
CDR3: CASSLQGARGELFF
DNA: TGTGCCAGCAGCCTACAGGGGGCGCGAGGGGAGCTGTTTTTT

size: NA
J: TRBJ2-4
V: TRBV27
length: 15
D: NA
CDR3: CASSPSTGAKNIQYF
DNA: TGTGCCAGCAGTCCATCGACAGGAGCCAAAAACATTCAGTACTTC

size: NA
J: TRBJ2-3
V: TRBV7-2
length: 15
D: TRBD2
CDR3: CASSVISGRADTQYF
DNA: TGTGCCAGCAGCGTGATTAGCGGGAGGGCAGATACGCAGTATTTT

size: NA
J: TRBJ1-1
V: TRBV28
length: 14
D: NA
CDR3: CASSYSRGGTEAFF
DNA: TGTGCCAGCAGTTACAGCAGAGGAGGCACTGAAGCTTTCTTT

size: NA
J: TRBJ1-5
V: TRBV28
length: 12
D: NA
CDR3: CASNQGSQPQHF
DNA: TGTGCCAGCAACCAGGGTAGCCAGCCCCAGCATTTT

size: NA
J: TRBJ2-1
V: TRBV7-9
length: 18
D: TRBD2
CDR3: CASRPLAGVAISYNEQFF
DNA: TGTGCCAGCCGTCCCCTTGCGGGAGTAGCTATTTCCTACAATGAGCAGTTCTTC

size: few
J: TRBJ1-3
V: TRBV19
length: 14
D: NA
CDR3: CASHTRSSGNTIYF
DNA: TGTGCCAGTCATACAAGGAGCTCTGGAAACACCATATATTTT

size: NA
J: TRBJ1-1
V: TRBV7-2
length: 13
D: NA
CDR3: CASGRWANTEAFF
DNA: TGTGCCAGCGGGCGTTGGGCGAACACTGAAGCTTTCTTT

size: NA
J: TRBJ2-3
V: TRBV5-1
length: 14
D: TRBD2
CDR3: CASSTGGRTDTQYF
DNA: TGCGCCAGCAGCACGGGGGGGCGCACAGATACGCAGTATTTT

size: NA
J: TRBJ1-2
V: TRBV10-2
length: 14
D: NA
CDR3: CASSESAEGYGYTF
DNA: TGCGCCAGCAGTGAGTCAGCCGAGGGCTATGGCTACACCTTC

size: NA
J: TRBJ1-5
V: TRBV27
length: 14
D: NA
CDR3: CASSPREGYQPQHF
DNA: TGTGCCAGCAGTCCCCGGGAAGGGTATCAGCCCCAGCATTTT

size: NA
J: TRBJ1-4
V: TRBV14
length: 17
D: NA
CDR3: CASSQGGTRDGIEKLFF
DNA: TGTGCCAGCAGCCAAGGGGGGACAAGGGACGGAATAGAAAAACTGTTTTTT

size: NA
J: TRBJ1-4
V: TRBV5-1
length: 15
D: NA
CDR3: CASSLRSATNEKLFF
DNA: TGCGCCAGCAGTCTGCGCTCTGCAACTAATGAAAAACTGTTTTTT

size: NA
J: TRBJ1-2
V: TRBV6-5
length: 13
D: TRBD1
CDR3: CATGDRPHYGYTF
DNA: TGTGCCACCGGGGACAGGCCACACTATGGCTACACCTTC

size: NA
J: TRBJ2-3
V: TRBV6-4
length: 14
D: NA
CDR3: CASSPTQSTDTQYF
DNA: TGTGCCAGCAGCCCTACCCAAAGCACAGATACGCAGTATTTT

size: NA
J: TRBJ1-4
V: TRBV6-1
length: 15
D: NA
CDR3: CATLQTGTNPEKLFF
DNA: TGTGCCACCCTGCAAACCGGGACAAATCCAGAAAAACTGTTTTTT

size: NA
J: TRBJ2-1
V: TRBV4-1
length: 15
D: NA
CDR3: CASSQGGASYNEQFF
DNA: TGCGCCAGCAGCCAAGGGGGCGCCTCCTACAATGAGCAGTTCTTC

size: NA
J: TRBJ2-3
V: TRBV2
length: 15
D: TRBD1
CDR3: CASSEYRGGTDTQYF
DNA: TGTGCCAGCAGTGAATACAGGGGAGGCACAGATACGCAGTATTTT

size: once
J: TRBJ1-1
V: TRBV6-1
length: 13
D: NA
CDR3: CASTTGGGTEAFF
DNA: TGTGCCAGCACTACCGGGGGAGGGACTGAAGCTTTCTTT

size: once
J: TRBJ2-1
V: TRBV5-6
length: 15
D: NA
CDR3: CASSLVLSGYNEQFF
DNA: TGTGCCAGCAGCTTGGTCTTAAGCGGTTACAATGAGCAGTTCTTC

size: NA
J: TRBJ1-5
V: TRBV5-1
length: 15
D: NA
CDR3: CASSLYGGLNQPQHF
DNA: TGCGCCAGCAGCTTGTATGGGGGCCTCAATCAGCCCCAGCATTTT

size: NA
J: TRBJ2-1
V: TRBV1
length: 17
D: NA
CDR3: CTSSQVRLAGTYNEQFF
DNA: TGCACCAGCAGCCAGGTTAGACTAGCGGGGACCTACAATGAGCAGTTCTTC

size: NA
J: TRBJ1-1
V: TRBV25-1
length: 13
D: NA
CDR3: CASKAGVGTEAFF
DNA: TGTGCCAGCAAAGCAGGGGTGGGCACTGAAGCTTTCTTT

size: NA
J: TRBJ1-1
V: TRBV5-4
length: 15
D: NA
CDR3: CASSLRVREDTEAFF
DNA: TGTGCCAGCAGCTTGAGGGTCAGGGAGGACACTGAAGCTTTCTTT

size: NA
J: TRBJ2-7
V: TRBV30
length: 12
D: NA
CDR3: CAWSGAGREQYF
DNA: TGTGCCTGGAGTGGTGCGGGGCGCGAGCAGTACTTC

size: NA
J: TRBJ2-1
V: TRBV5-4
length: 15
D: TRBD2
CDR3: CASSPTSGGANEQFF
DNA: TGTGCCAGCAGCCCGACTAGCGGGGGGGCCAATGAGCAGTTCTTC

size: NA
J: TRBJ2-1
V: TRBV6-4
length: 13
D: NA
CDR3: CASSDSGGNEQFF
DNA: TGTGCCAGCAGTGACTCTGGGGGGAATGAGCAGTTCTTC

size: NA
J: TRBJ1-2
V: TRBV7-3
length: 15
D: TRBD1
CDR3: CASSLIAGGIYGYTF
DNA: TGTGCCAGCAGCTTAATTGCAGGGGGCATCTATGGCTACACCTTC

size: NA
J: TRBJ2-1
V: TRBV15
length: 17
D: TRBD1
CDR3: CATSREATGGPYNEQFF
DNA: TGTGCCACCAGCAGGGAAGCGACAGGGGGCCCTTACAATGAGCAGTTCTTC

size: NA
J: TRBJ2-3
V: TRBV18
length: 17
D: NA
CDR3: CASSPFQTAPSTDTQYF
DNA: TGTGCCAGCTCACCATTTCAGACAGCGCCTAGCACAGATACGCAGTATTTT

size: NA
J: TRBJ1-5
V: TRBV30
length: 13
D: TRBD1
CDR3: CAWSDRGQEPQHF
DNA: TGTGCCTGGAGTGACAGGGGGCAGGAGCCCCAGCATTTT

size: NA
J: TRBJ1-1
V: TRBV6-1
length: 14
D: TRBD1
CDR3: CASTHRGLGTEAFF
DNA: TGTGCCAGCACCCACAGGGGGTTGGGCACTGAAGCTTTCTTT

size: NA
J: TRBJ1-1
V: TRBV5-1
length: 15
D: NA
CDR3: CASSLDGGLNTEAFF
DNA: TGCGCCAGCAGCTTAGACGGGGGGTTGAACACTGAAGCTTTCTTT

size: NA
J: TRBJ1-2
V: TRBV29-1
length: 13
D: NA
CDR3: CSATTGESYGYTF
DNA: TGCAGCGCCACGACAGGAGAGTCCTATGGCTACACCTTC

size: NA
J: TRBJ2-1
V: TRBV4-1
length: 15
D: NA
CDR3: CASSQVQNKFDEQFF
DNA: TGCGCCAGCAGCCAAGTTCAGAACAAGTTCGATGAGCAGTTCTTC

size: NA
J: TRBJ1-4
V: TRBV7-9
length: 15
D: TRBD1
CDR3: CASSQGQGFNEKLFF
DNA: TGTGCCAGCAGCCAGGGACAGGGGTTTAATGAAAAACTGTTTTTT

size: NA
J: TRBJ1-1
V: TRBV6-5
length: 14
D: TRBD1
CDR3: CASRQGGVNTEAFF
DNA: TGTGCCAGCAGACAGGGGGGGGTGAACACTGAAGCTTTCTTT

size: once
J: TRBJ2-1
V: TRBV7-9
length: 16
D: TRBD2
CDR3: CASSLGGLAVYNEQFF
DNA: TGTGCCAGCAGCTTAGGTGGACTAGCGGTGTACAATGAGCAGTTCTTC

size: NA
J: TRBJ2-1
V: TRBV18
length: 13
D: NA
CDR3: CASSPMRDHEQFF
DNA: TGTGCCAGCTCACCCATGCGGGACCATGAGCAGTTCTTC

size: NA
J: TRBJ1-2
V: TRBV5-4
length: 13
D: NA
CDR3: CASSLVTGYGYTF
DNA: TGTGCCAGCAGCTTGGTGACAGGCTATGGCTACACCTTC

size: NA
J: TRBJ2-7
V: TRBV7-2
length: 13
D: TRBD2
CDR3: CASCRTSLSEQYF
DNA: TGTGCCAGCTGCCGGACTAGTCTTTCCGAGCAGTACTTC

size: once
J: TRBJ2-2
V: TRBV27
length: 16
D: TRBD2
CDR3: CASSLSVAGNTGELFF
DNA: TGTGCCAGCAGTTTATCGGTAGCGGGGAACACCGGGGAGCTGTTTTTT

size: NA
J: TRBJ2-3
V: TRBV6-5
length: 13
D: NA
CDR3: CASSDTLQDTQYF
DNA: TGTGCCAGCAGTGACACGTTGCAAGATACGCAGTATTTT

size: NA
J: TRBJ1-5
V: TRBV7-9
length: 14
D: NA
CDR3: CASSHPGENQPQHF
DNA: TGTGCCAGCAGCCACCCCGGAGAGAATCAGCCCCAGCATTTT